The next 5 T cell receptor beta chains were all read from a single sample in a study of Ad26.COV2.S vaccination and SARS-CoV-2 variants. The sample's treatment: some 20 received Ad26.COV2.S at low or high dose, single or two shots; about five received placebo; per-sample allocation not given. Each sample was drawn 63 days after the first injection (of vaccine or placebo). Profiled with immunoSEQ multiplex PCR; TCRdb holds only in-frame clones, not every one. Among 300,000 to 400,000 clones listed, 86% were seen once. The material was peripheral blood, obtained in a trial of Ad26.COV2.S vaccine versus placebo. These receptors were collected from a person between 18 and 59 years old who received the Ad26.COV2.S COVID-19 vaccine or a placebo.

This chain uses TRBV27 with TRBJ2-5, with 9 bases that match TRBD1. From germline, CDR1 is MNHEY and CDR2 SMNVEV (reference sequence). This CDR3 is built from 16 residues. V gave up 6 bases and J gave up 3 bases; unmatched junction bases: 11. CDR3 in amino acids: CASSRSWDRDEETQYF. Written as DNA, the CDR3 is TGTGCCAGCAGCCGCTCCTGGGACAGGGACGAAGAGACCCAGTACTTC.

The chain has TRBV6-5 and TRBJ1-6; no reliable D call. Looked up from germline, CDR1 is MNHEY and CDR2 is SVGAGI. The V and J ends lost 0 bases and 6 bases respectively, with 6 bases between them. The CDR3 loop spans 14 amino acids. Here the CDR3 reads CASSYSTGNSPLHF. CDR3 DNA: TGTGCCAGCAGTTACTCTACTGGTAATTCACCCCTCCACTTT.

This chain joins TRBV9 and TRBJ1-3; D is undetermined. CDR1 SGDLS and CDR2 YYNGEE come from the germline V gene. V gave up 4 bases and J gave up 0 bases, with 23 bases separating them. There are 19 residues in the CDR3. The CDR3 DNA is TGTGCCAGCAGCCCTCATGGAGGGCAGGCCCCTAGCTCTGGAAACACCATATATTTT. It translates to CASSPHGGQAPSSGNTIYF.

This chain joins TRBV5-1 and TRBJ1-5; tentatively, D is TRBD1 (6 bases). V was shortened by 4 bases and J by 0 bases, with 11 bases between the two germline ends. Germline V gene lookup returns CDR1 SGHRS and CDR2 YFSETQ. The CDR3 totals 15 residues. The CDR3 DNA is TGCGCCAGCAGCCCGACAGGTAATAGCAATCAGCCCCAGCATTTT. This codes for CASSPTGNSNQPQHF.

With respect to this clone: The sample has other DNA sequences that encode this CDR3 too. The V gene is TRBV30, the J gene TRBJ1-1; a possible D gene is TRBD1 (5 bases). Germline CDR1 and CDR2: GTSNPN and SVGIG (reference sequence). The CDR3 extends over 12 amino acids. Trimming pared 5 bases from V and 1 base from J, leaving 8 bases between. The DNA of the CDR3 is TGTGCCTGGGGAAGGGGGAACACTGAAGCTTTCTTT. This gives the protein CAWGRGNTEAFF.